One and the same sample provided the 32 T cell receptor beta chains below, sequenced in a study of Graves' ophthalmopathy and Graves' hyperthyroidism. RNA transcripts provided the template for amplifying TCR beta CDR3 regions. Amplification began with first-round RT-PCR using HTBI primers, then second-round multiplex PCR was performed. One entry per CDR3 protein results from TCRdb running MiXCR on the multiplex PCR reads. The sample has 150,000 to 200,000 distinct CDR3 sequences; under 45% are singletons. Sequenced input: peripheral blood. The receptors were gathered from a young man with Graves' ophthalmopathy.

The CDR3 bases are TGTGCCAGCAGTTTAGTGCGGGGTAGCTATGGCTACACCTTC. Encoded protein: CASSLVRGSYGYTF. The rearrangement uses TRBV12-3 or TRBV12-4 and TRBJ1-2; no firm D call. This CDR3 has 14 residues. Trimming pared 1 base from V and 4 bases from J, leaving 10 bases between.

This chain connects TRBV28 to TRBJ2-5; D unclear. Trimming shortened V by 6 bases and J by 5 bases, and 13 bases separated the two germline ends. Germline CDR1 MDHEN, CDR2 SYDVKM. CDR3 length: 13 residues. The CDR3 spells CASSPQMRETQYF. For the CDR3, the DNA is TGTGCCAGCAGCCCTCAGATGCGGGAGACCCAGTACTTC.

This clonotype was seen at least ten times. V usage is TRBV12-3 or TRBV12-4 and J usage is TRBJ1-2; the D gene is possibly TRBD1 (6 bases). This CDR3 has 12 residues. The V gene lost 7 bases and the J gene lost 5 bases, with 11 bases spanning the gap. Written as DNA, the CDR3 is TGTGCCAGCACCTTTGGACAGTATGGCTACACCTTC. Translating it yields CASTFGQYGYTF.

J is TRBJ1-1 and V is TRBV12-5, with 12 bases lining up with TRBD1. V dropped 4 bases and J dropped 2; count of bases not matched to a gene: 11. The V gene's germline CDR1 is LGHNT and CDR2 FRNRAP. This CDR3 spans 18 amino acids. For the CDR3, the DNA is TGTGCTAGTGGTTGGCCCCGGGACAGGGGGCGCGTCAACACTGAAGCTTTCTTT. This codes for CASGWPRDRGRVNTEAFF.

This clonotype appeared many times. The chain recombines TRBV10-3 with TRBJ1-2; D is unresolved. Deletions cut 8 bases from V and 7 bases from J, with 17 bases between. There are 13 residues in the CDR3. Germline assignment: CDR1 ENHRY and CDR2 SYGVKD. The CDR3 nucleotides are TGTGCCATCGGCAACCCCGGGAGGGTTGGCTACACCTTC. Its protein is CAIGNPGRVGYTF.

This chain links TRBV7-3 with TRBJ2-7, with 7 bases that match TRBD2. Germline V gene lookup returns CDR1 SGHTA and CDR2 FQGTGA. The ends lost 5 bases at V and 2 bases at J; junction bases unmatched: 9. This CDR3 comprises 15 residues. CDR3 in amino acids: CASSQDGLVAYEQYF. Written as DNA, the CDR3 is TGTGCCAGCAGCCAAGACGGACTAGTTGCCTACGAGCAGTACTTC.

The chain couples TRBV6-1 to TRBJ2-7, with 8 bases aligning to TRBD1. CDR3 length: 14 amino acids. Germline values: CDR1 MNHNS, CDR2 SASEGT. V lost 7 bases and J lost 3; bases outside the gene matches: 8. Written as DNA, the CDR3 is TGTGCCAGCATTCCCAGGACAGGGCTCTACGAGCAGTACTTC. Translating it yields CASIPRTGLYEQYF.

The chain couples TRBV28 to TRBJ1-6, with unresolved D. The V gene's germline CDR1 is MDHEN and CDR2 SYDVKM. The length of the CDR3 is 11 residues. V was shortened by 3 bases and J by 14 bases, with 8 bases between the two germline ends. The CDR3 DNA sequence: TGTGCCAGCAGTTTTACTACTTCCCTCCACTTT. Translated, it gives CASSFTTSLHF.

This chain connects TRBV12-3 or TRBV12-4 to TRBJ2-5, with TRBD2 matching over 10 bases. Trimming at V came to 3 bases and at J to 4 bases, leaving 8 bases not matched to a gene. This CDR3 spans 16 amino acids. The CDR3 DNA follows: TGTGCCAGCAGTTTGGGGGGTAGCGGGAGGAGAGAGACCCAGTACTTC. It specifies CASSLGGSGRRETQYF.

This clonotype was seen ten or more times. The chain couples TRBV6-5 to TRBJ1-1; 7 bases map to TRBD1. The CDR3 is 14 amino acids. Per the germline V gene, CDR1 is MNHEY and CDR2 is SVGAGI. Losses at the gene ends were 7 bases for V and 1 base for J; bases not matched to a gene: 6. In nucleotides, the CDR3 is TGTGCCAGCAACGACAGGGTGAGGAACACTGAAGCTTTCTTT. Protein sequence: CASNDRVRNTEAFF.

In this sample, this clonotype turned up once. DNA for the CDR3: TGTGCCAGCAGTCCGACAGGGGGTTGGGAGAATTCACCCCTCCACTTT. Amino acids: CASSPTGGWENSPLHF. This chain joins TRBV27 and TRBJ1-6, with 9 bases lining up with TRBD1. The CDR3 is made up of 16 amino acids. V shed 5 bases and J 7 bases; nucleotides not matched to a gene: 9. Germline V gives CDR1 MNHEY, CDR2 SMNVEV (reference sequence).

The J gene is TRBJ2-5, the V gene TRBV12-3 or TRBV12-4; D is possibly TRBD1 or TRBD2 (5 bases each). The CDR3 extends over 14 amino acids. Trimming removed 5 bases from V and 10 bases from J, with 20 bases in between. This CDR3 reads CASSLPGTPLGQYF. The CDR3, as DNA: TGTGCCAGCAGTCTGCCCGGGACGCCCCTTGGCCAGTACTTC.

The chain links TRBV6-2 or TRBV6-3 to TRBJ1-6; 11 bases match TRBD1. This CDR3 region has 14 residues. V dropped 5 bases and J dropped 10; count of bases not matched to a gene: 4. From germline, CDR1 is MNHEY and CDR2 SVGEGT. The CDR3 region has the DNA TGTGCCAGCAGTGGGACAGGGGGGCAATCACCCCTCCACTTT. It yields the protein CASSGTGGQSPLHF.

The table lists this clonotype with many counts. This CDR3 is CASSTTGSTGNTIYF. The CDR3 DNA reads as TGTGCCAGCAGTACCACCGGGAGCACTGGAAACACCATATATTTT. The chain links TRBV6-5 to TRBJ1-3; D not certain. V was clipped by 5 bases and J by 2 bases, with 13 bases between them. CDR3 size: 15 residues. The V gene's germline CDR1 is MNHEY and CDR2 SVGAGI.

This clonotype showed up many times. The CDR3 bases are TGTGCCAGTAGTTCACAGGGAGATCAGCCCCAGCATTTT. Its translation is CASSSQGDQPQHF. The V gene is TRBV19, the J gene TRBJ1-5; D may be TRBD1 (6 bases). V was pared by 5 bases and J by 5 bases, with 10 bases between. The V gene's germline CDR1 is LNHDA and CDR2 SQIVND (reference sequence). This CDR3 spans 13 amino acids.

This chain connects TRBV7-8 to TRBJ1-6; tentative D call: TRBD1 (5 bases). Deletions cut 6 bases from V and 8 bases from J, with 17 bases between. The CDR3 covers 15 residues. Germline V gene data show CDR1 as SGHVS and CDR2 as FQNEAQ. The CDR3 reads CASSDGTQGDSPLHF. The CDR3 DNA is TGTGCCAGCAGTGATGGGACGCAAGGGGATTCACCCCTCCACTTT. Based on the CDR3 plus reference TRBV7-8 and TRBJ1-6, the full variable domain is GAGVSQSPRYKVAKRGQDVALRCDPISGHVSLFWYQQALGQGPEFLTYFQNEAQLDKSGLPSDRFFAERPEGSVSTLKIQRTQQEDSAVYLCASSDGTQGDSPLHFGNGTRLTVT.

This clonotype was observed many times. The rearrangement uses TRBV6-2 or TRBV6-3 and TRBJ1-2; D is unresolved. The CDR3 totals 13 residues. The germline V gene encodes CDR1 MNHEY and CDR2 SVGEGT. Trimming left V 2 bases short and J 8 bases short, with 12 bases between. The CDR3 sequence: CASSYPVRRGYTF. CDR3 nucleotides: TGTGCCAGCAGTTACCCCGTGAGGCGCGGCTACACCTTC.

In this sample, this clonotype turned up many times. The junction does not match germline at one end; this may be a read error. This sequence joins TRBV6-1 and TRBJ1-1; 7 nucleotides line up with TRBD1. Germline lookup yields CDR1 MNHNS and CDR2 SASEGT. The CDR3 contains 13 residues. The DNA of the CDR3 is TGTGCCAGCAGAGAAGACAGGGACACTGAAGCTTTCTTT. Its translation: CASREDRDTEAFF.

This clonotype appeared many times. The chain links TRBV11-3 to TRBJ2-5, with TRBD1 identical over 8 bases. The germline V gene encodes CDR1 SGHNT and CDR2 YENEEA. This CDR3 comprises 18 residues. Germline trimming cut 5 bases from V and 5 bases from J; bases unmatched to any gene: 19. The DNA of the CDR3 is TGTGCCAGCAGCCTAAGGATGCTGCCAGGGGGCGCGGGGGAGACCCAGTACTTC. It codes for CASSLRMLPGGAGETQYF.

This clonotype was observed at least ten times. This chain connects TRBV12-3 or TRBV12-4 to TRBJ2-6, with 7 bases identical to TRBD1. The CDR3 runs 15 residues. Trimming cost V 6 bases and J 3 bases; bases outside gene matches: 5. CDR3: CASSPTGFGANVLTF. CDR3 DNA sequence: TGTGCCAGCAGCCCGACAGGGTTTGGGGCCAACGTCCTGACTTTC.

V and J are TRBV28 and TRBJ2-7, with no clear D. Trimming left V 5 bases short and J 1 base short, with 12 bases between. The CDR3 runs to 14 residues. CDR1 is MDHEN, CDR2 SYDVKM, per germline. CDR3 loop: CASSPTDSSYEQYF. Here the CDR3 DNA reads TGTGCCAGCAGTCCCACAGACTCGTCCTACGAGCAGTACTTC.

This clonotype was seen many times. This sequence joins TRBV29-1 and TRBJ1-1, with no clear D. The CDR3 length is 12 residues. Trimming pared 6 bases from V and 4 bases from J, leaving 12 bases between. Looked up from germline, CDR1 is SQVTM and CDR2 is ANQGSEA. The CDR3, as DNA: TGCAGCGTAGATAAGGCCCCCACTGAAGCTTTCTTT. Translation: CSVDKAPTEAFF.

This clonotype was recorded a few times. This chain joins TRBV12-3 or TRBV12-4 and TRBJ1-1; D uncertain. The V end lost 6 bases, the J end lost 4 bases, and 15 bases lay between the germline ends. The CDR3 runs to 14 residues. CDR3 protein: CASRIGSVGTEAFF. In DNA, the CDR3 is TGTGCCAGCAGAATCGGCAGCGTCGGCACTGAAGCTTTCTTT.

The gene calls are TRBV4-1 and TRBJ2-7; D call uncertain. The CDR3 length is 14 residues. V shed 3 bases and J shed 0 bases, with 9 bases lying between them. The V gene's germline CDR1 is MGHRA and CDR2 YSYEKL. The CDR3 DNA reads as TGCGCCAGCAGCCACCAGGACGTCTCCTACGAGCAGTACTTC. Translated: CASSHQDVSYEQYF.

This clonotype has just a few counts. The chain has TRBV11-2 and TRBJ2-7; D might be TRBD2 (5 bases). Per the germline V gene, CDR1 is SGHAT and CDR2 is FQNNGV. Trimming took off 5 bases at V and 4 bases at J, with 21 bases between the two ends. The CDR3 totals 16 residues. The CDR3: CASSAPTRPRGYEQYF. The CDR3 DNA reads TGTGCCAGCAGCGCCCCAACTAGACCACGAGGATACGAGCAGTACTTC. Using reference TRBV11-2 and TRBJ2-7 for the parts outside the CDR3, the full variable domain is EAGVAQSPRYKIIEKRQSVAFWCNPISGHATLYWYQQILGQGPKLLIQFQNNGVVDDSQLPKDRFSAERLKGVDSTLKIQPAKLEDSAVYLCASSAPTRPRGYEQYFGPGTRLTVT.

This clonotype was seen many times. The J gene is TRBJ2-7, the V gene TRBV2; 7 bases align to TRBD1. Germline trimming cut 10 bases from V and 4 bases from J; bases unmatched to any gene: 10. CDR3 length: 13 amino acids. The germline V gene has CDR1 SNHLY and CDR2 FYNNEI. The CDR3 loop is CATGTNRGYEQYF. The CDR3 DNA reads TGTGCCACGGGGACGAACAGGGGTTACGAGCAGTACTTC.

This chain joins TRBV30 and TRBJ1-1, with D unclear. V was cut by 1 base and J by 7 bases, with 13 bases left in between. The germline CDR1 and CDR2 sequences are GTSNPN and SVGIG (reference sequence). This CDR3 is built from 13 residues. DNA for the CDR3: TGTGCCTGGAGTGCCCACCACAGCAGTGAAGCTTTCTTT. As protein: CAWSAHHSSEAFF.

This clonotype appeared many times. V usage is TRBV11-1 and J usage is TRBJ2-7; 9 nucleotides agree with TRBD1. Unmatched junction bases numbered 13, after V lost 5 bases and J lost 5 bases. Per germline, CDR1 SGHAT and CDR2 FQDESV (reference sequence). The CDR3 loop spans 16 amino acids. Here the CDR3 DNA reads TGTGCCAGCAGCCTTCGTCCCGGGACAGGGATCCACGAGCAGTACTTC. Its protein product is CASSLRPGTGIHEQYF.

This clonotype was observed many times. The J gene is TRBJ1-1, the V gene TRBV12-3 or TRBV12-4, with TRBD1 as a possible D gene (5 bases). The ends were cut back, 5 bases at V and 3 bases at J, with 7 bases in the middle. The CDR3 consists of 12 residues. The DNA for the CDR3 is TGTGCCAGCAGTCCGACAGACACTGAAGCTTTCTTT. The encoded protein is CASSPTDTEAFF.

In this sample, this clonotype turned up many times. As DNA, the CDR3 is TGTGCCATCAGTCAGACTAGGAGTTGGGCCGAGCAGTACTTC. Its protein is CAISQTRSWAEQYF. The chain carries TRBV10-3 and TRBJ2-7; D may be TRBD2 (6 bases). Between the trimmed V and J ends, which lost 5 bases and 6 bases, there was a span of 17 bases. The CDR3 contains 14 residues. The germline V gene has CDR1 ENHRY and CDR2 SYGVKD.

The rearrangement joins TRBV30 to TRBJ1-1, with D perhaps TRBD1 (6 bases). The ends were cut back, 4 bases at V and 4 bases at J, with 16 bases in the middle. Germline lookup yields CDR1 GTSNPN and CDR2 SVGIG (reference sequence). This CDR3 region has 14 residues. The CDR3: CAWTRGGKGTEAFF. In DNA, the CDR3 is TGTGCCTGGACACGAGGGGGGAAAGGCACTGAAGCTTTCTTT.

At least ten counts were recorded for this clonotype. V and J are TRBV24-1 and TRBJ2-4; no reliable D call. The CDR3 extends over 12 amino acids. V was cut by 0 bases and J by 9 bases, with 5 bases left in between. Germline values: CDR1 KGHDR, CDR2 SFDVKD. CDR3 protein: CATSDLASIQYF. The CDR3 DNA follows: TGTGCCACCAGTGATTTGGCCTCCATTCAGTACTTC.